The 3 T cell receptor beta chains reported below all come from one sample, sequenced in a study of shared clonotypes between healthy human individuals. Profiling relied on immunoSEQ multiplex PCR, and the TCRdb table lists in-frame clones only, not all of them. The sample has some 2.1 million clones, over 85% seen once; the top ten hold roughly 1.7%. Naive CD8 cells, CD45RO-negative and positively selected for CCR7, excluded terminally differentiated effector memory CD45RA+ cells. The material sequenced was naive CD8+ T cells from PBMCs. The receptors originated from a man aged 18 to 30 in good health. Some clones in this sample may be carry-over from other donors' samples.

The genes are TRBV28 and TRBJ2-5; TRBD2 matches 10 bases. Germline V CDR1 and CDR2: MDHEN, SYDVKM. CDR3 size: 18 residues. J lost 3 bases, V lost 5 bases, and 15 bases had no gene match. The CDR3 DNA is TGTGCCAGCAGTCGCCCCCTAGCGGGAGTTAAATATGAAGAGACCCAGTACTTC. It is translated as CASSRPLAGVKYEETQYF.

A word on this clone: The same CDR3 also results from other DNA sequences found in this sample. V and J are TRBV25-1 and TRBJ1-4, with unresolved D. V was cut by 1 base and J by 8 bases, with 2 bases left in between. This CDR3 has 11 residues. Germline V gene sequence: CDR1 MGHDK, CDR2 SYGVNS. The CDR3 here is CASSESEKLFF. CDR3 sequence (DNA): TGTGCCAGCAGTGAATCAGAAAAACTGTTTTTT.

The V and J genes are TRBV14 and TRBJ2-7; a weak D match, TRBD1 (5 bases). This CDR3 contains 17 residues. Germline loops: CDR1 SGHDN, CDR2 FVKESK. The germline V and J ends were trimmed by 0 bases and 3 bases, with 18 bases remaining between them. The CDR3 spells CASSQDWSATVNYEQYF. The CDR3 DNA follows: TGTGCCAGCAGCCAAGATTGGTCCGCGACAGTTAACTACGAGCAGTACTTC.